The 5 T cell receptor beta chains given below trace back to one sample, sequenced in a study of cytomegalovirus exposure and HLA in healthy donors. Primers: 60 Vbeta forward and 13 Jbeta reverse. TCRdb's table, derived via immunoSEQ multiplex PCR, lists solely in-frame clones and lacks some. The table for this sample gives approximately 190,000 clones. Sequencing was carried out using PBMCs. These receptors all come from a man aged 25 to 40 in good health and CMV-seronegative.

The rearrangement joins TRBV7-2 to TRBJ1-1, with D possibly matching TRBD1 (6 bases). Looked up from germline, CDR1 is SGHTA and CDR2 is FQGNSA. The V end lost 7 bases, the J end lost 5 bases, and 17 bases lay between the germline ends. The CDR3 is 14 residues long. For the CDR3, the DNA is TGTGCCAGCACCCCTTGGCAGGGGAGAACTGAAGCTTTCTTT. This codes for CASTPWQGRTEAFF.

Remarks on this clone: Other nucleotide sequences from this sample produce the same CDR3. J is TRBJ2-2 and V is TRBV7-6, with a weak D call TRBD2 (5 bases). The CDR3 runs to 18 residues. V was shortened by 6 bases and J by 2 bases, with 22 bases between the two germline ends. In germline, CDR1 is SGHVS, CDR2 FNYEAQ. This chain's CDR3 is CASRRSALAGINTGELFF. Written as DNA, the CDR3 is TGTGCCAGCAGGAGATCTGCGCTAGCAGGAATTAACACCGGGGAGCTGTTTTTT.

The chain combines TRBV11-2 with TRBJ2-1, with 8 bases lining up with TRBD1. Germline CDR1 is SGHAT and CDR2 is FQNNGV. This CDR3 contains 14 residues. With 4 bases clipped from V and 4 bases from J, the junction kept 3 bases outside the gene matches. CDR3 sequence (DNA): TGTGCCAGCAGCTCCTGGACAGGGTACAATGAGCAGTTCTTC. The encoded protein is CASSSWTGYNEQFF.

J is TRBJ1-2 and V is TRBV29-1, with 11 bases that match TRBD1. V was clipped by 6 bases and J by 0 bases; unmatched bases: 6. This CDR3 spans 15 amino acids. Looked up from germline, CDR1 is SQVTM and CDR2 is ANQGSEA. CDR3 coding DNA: TGCAGCGTGGCCGGGACAGGGGGGGCTAACTATGGCTACACCTTC. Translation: CSVAGTGGANYGYTF.

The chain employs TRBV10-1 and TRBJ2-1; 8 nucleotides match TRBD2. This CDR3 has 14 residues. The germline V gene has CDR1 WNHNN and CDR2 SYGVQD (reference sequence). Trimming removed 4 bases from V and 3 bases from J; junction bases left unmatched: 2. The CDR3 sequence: CASSGSGNYNEQFF. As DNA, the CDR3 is TGCGCCAGCAGTGGTAGCGGGAACTACAATGAGCAGTTCTTC.